This entry concerns a single TCR beta chain. As yet, its antigen is unknown. Germline loops: CDR1 SGHVS, CDR2 FQNEAQ. The CDR3 is made up of 17 amino acids. J gave up 3 bases and V 3 bases, and 10 bases lay outside the gene matches. This entry is derived from a study of Ad26.COV2.S vaccination and SARS-CoV-2 variants. For the study at large: Enrollment placed the donor in the COV1001 Ad26.COV2.S trial arm.

Described treatment: around 19 received Ad26.COV2.S at low or high dose, single or two shots; about 5 received placebo; per-sample allocation not given. On day 63 after the first injection, vaccine and placebo recipients gave samples. This table comes from immunoSEQ multiplex PCR, and its TCRdb copy is limited to in-frame clones, with some not included. The sample records about 500,000 clones, 89% being singletons. Findings and limits, study-wide: Reportedly, after vaccination the spike-specific CD8+ and CD4+ T cell responses displayed substantial breadth.

The source is a person aged 18-65 years who received the Ad26.COV2.S COVID-19 vaccine or a placebo. This chain connects TRBV7-8 to TRBJ1-3; 8 bases line up with TRBD1. The starting material was peripheral blood, obtained in a trial of Ad26.COV2.S vaccine versus placebo. The CDR3 DNA is TGTGCCAGCAGCTTCCTCAGGACAGGGAGTTTTGGAAACACCATATATTTT. Its translation: CASSFLRTGSFGNTIYF.